Presented here are 18 T cell receptor beta chains from one specimen sequenced in a study of blood T cell repertoires in COVID-19. This table comes from immunoSEQ multiplex PCR, and its TCRdb copy is limited to in-frame clones, with some not included. Of 230,000 or so clones in the sample, more than 80% are singletons; the top ten hold more than 3.5%. The specimen was PBMCs or T cells enriched from blood (not recorded which). These receptors were obtained from a woman aged 40-49 years with acute COVID-19.

The genes are TRBV6-5 and TRBJ1-2; D may be TRBD1 (5 bases). The CDR3 length is 14 residues. With 5 bases removed from V and 1 base from J, the gap between germline ends came to 11 bases. CDR1 and CDR2 (germline): MNHEY, SVGAGI. The CDR3 sequence is CASSLRGGNYGYTF. CDR3 DNA sequence: TGTGCCAGCAGTCTCCGCGGGGGTAACTATGGCTACACCTTC.

The chain joins TRBV10-1 to TRBJ1-1; no clear D gene. There are 12 residues in the CDR3. V lost 8 bases and J 1 base, leaving 8 bases between the germline ends. CDR1 is WNHNN and CDR2 is SYGVQD in the germline V gene (reference sequence). The CDR3 reads CASGDWNTEAFF. Here the CDR3 DNA reads TGCGCCAGCGGAGACTGGAACACTGAAGCTTTCTTT.

V is TRBV7-9 and J is TRBJ2-7; 13 bases agree with TRBD2. In germline, CDR1 is SEHNR, CDR2 FQNEAQ (reference sequence). CDR3 length equals 16 residues. The junction had 5 bases not matched to a gene; V was cut back by 5 bases and J by 1 base. In DNA form, the CDR3 reads TGTGCCAGCAGCCCCCGGACTAGCGGGGGTTCCTACGAGCAGTACTTC. It specifies CASSPRTSGGSYEQYF.

The DNA of the CDR3 is TGTGCCAGCAGCTTAGCTCGTCCCTCACCCCTCCACTTT. This translates into CASSLARPSPLHF. The chain couples TRBV7-2 to TRBJ1-6; no reliable D call. The CDR3 covers 13 residues. Germline V gene data show CDR1 as SGHTA and CDR2 as FQGNSA. The ends were cut back, 0 bases at V and 10 bases at J, with 7 bases in the middle.

A few counts support this clone. The chain has TRBV12-5 and TRBJ1-4, with a weak D call TRBD1 (6 bases). CDR1 and CDR2 (germline): LGHNT, FRNRAP. CDR3 length equals 16 residues. V shed 0 bases and J shed 7 bases, with 15 bases lying between them. The CDR3 nucleotides read TGTGCTAGTGGTTTGGTACCGGGGGGCGCCTCTGAAAAACTGTTTTTT. This gives the protein CASGLVPGGASEKLFF. Based on the CDR3 plus reference TRBV12-5 and TRBJ1-4, the full variable domain is DARVTQTPRHKVTEMGQEVTMRCQPILGHNTVFWYRQTMMQGLELLAYFRNRAPLDDSGMPKDRFSAEMPDATLATLKIQPSEPRDSAVYFCASGLVPGGASEKLFFGSGTQLSVL.

CDR3 nucleotide sequence: TGTGCCAGTAGTGAACGGGACATAATATTCGGCGGAGAGCAGTTCTTC. Encoded protein: CASSERDIIFGGEQFF. The chain joins TRBV19 to TRBJ2-1; maybe TRBD1 (6 bases). The CDR3 length is 16 residues. Germline loops: CDR1 LNHDA, CDR2 SQIVND (reference sequence). The germline V and J ends were trimmed by 5 bases and 10 bases, with 24 bases remaining between them.

V gene TRBV2 combines with J gene TRBJ1-2; 10 nucleotides line up with TRBD1. V lost 7 bases, J lost 0 bases, and 8 bases stayed unmatched. Germline CDR1 reads SNHLY; CDR2 reads FYNNEI. CDR3 length: 16 amino acids. The CDR3 nucleotides are TGTGCCAGCACGACGATTGGACAGGGGGCTAACTATGGCTACACCTTC. Translation: CASTTIGQGANYGYTF.

The chain joins TRBV7-3 to TRBJ2-2; maybe TRBD1 (5 bases). Germline CDR1 SGHTA, CDR2 FQGTGA. Trimming took off 2 bases at V and 4 bases at J, with 8 bases between the two ends. CDR3 length equals 14 residues. The CDR3 region has the DNA TGTGCCAGCAGCTTACAAGGGGCCACCGGGGAGCTGTTTTTT. It yields the protein CASSLQGATGELFF.

This clone has more than one count but fewer than ten. The gene calls are TRBV14 and TRBJ2-6; possible D gene TRBD1, 5 bases. V lost 3 bases, J lost 2 bases, and 11 bases lay in between. CDR1 is SGHDN and CDR2 is FVKESK in the germline V gene. The CDR3 runs to 16 residues. The CDR3 DNA reads as TGTGCCAGCAGCCACCTAGACAGCCCTGGGGCCAACGTCCTGACTTTC. Its translation: CASSHLDSPGANVLTF.

Note on this clone: Other DNA sequences in this sample translate to the same CDR3. CDR3 nucleotides: TGCGCCAGTCGAGGGGGGAACACTGAAGCTTTCTTT. Translating gives CASRGGNTEAFF. The chain combines TRBV5-1 with TRBJ1-1; weak D call: TRBD1 (6 bases). V gave up 8 bases and J gave up 1 base, with 9 bases separating them. This CDR3 is 12 amino acids long. In germline, CDR1 is SGHRS, CDR2 YFSETQ. Full variable domain (remainder filled in from reference TRBV5-1 and TRBJ1-1): KAGVTQTPRYLIKTRGQQVTLSCSPISGHRSVSWYQQTPGQGLQFLFEYFSETQRNKGNFPGRFSGRQFSNSRSEMNVSTLELGDSALYLCASRGGNTEAFFGQGTRLTVV.

The chain joins TRBV13 to TRBJ1-1; TRBD1 matches at 8 bases. This CDR3 contains 17 residues. Germline CDR1 is PRHDT and CDR2 is FYEKMQ (reference sequence). The J segment lost 3 bases and the V segment lost 1 base, leaving 10 bases of the junction unmatched. The CDR3 DNA is TGTGCCAGCAGCTTAGTTGGACAGGGCTTTTACCACACTGAAGCTTTCTTT. Its protein is CASSLVGQGFYHTEAFF.

The genes are TRBV29-1 and TRBJ1-4; TRBD1 matches at 12 bases. The trim removed 0 bases at V and 8 bases at J, leaving 13 bases unmatched. The length of the CDR3 is 18 residues. Germline V gene lookup returns CDR1 SQVTM and CDR2 ANQGSEA. The CDR3 nucleotides are TGCAGCGTTGAAGATCCTTGGGGGACAGGGGGCCGCAGGGAAAAACTGTTTTTT. It yields the protein CSVEDPWGTGGRREKLFF.

The V call is TRBV3-1 (or the pseudogene TRBV3-2), the J call TRBJ2-5, with 9 nucleotides matching TRBD2. The germline CDR1 and CDR2 sequences are LGHDT and YNNKEL (reference sequence). J was trimmed by 2 bases and V by 4 bases; bases with no gene match: 8. The CDR3 is 16 residues long. The CDR3 loop is CASSRRGLAGQETQYF. The CDR3, as DNA: TGTGCCAGCAGCCGCCGGGGACTAGCTGGGCAAGAGACCCAGTACTTC.

V and J are TRBV18 and TRBJ2-5; D is perhaps TRBD1 (5 bases). V was cut by 6 bases and J by 4 bases, with 15 bases left in between. In germline, CDR1 is KGHSH, CDR2 LQKENI. This CDR3 is built from 14 residues. CDR3: CASSQQVSGETQYF. In DNA, the CDR3 is TGTGCCAGCTCCCAACAGGTCTCGGGAGAGACCCAGTACTTC.

The DNA for the CDR3 is TGTGCCAGCAGCTTGGATCGCAGGGTGGGAGGCTACACCTTC. Its translation: CASSLDRRVGGYTF. V and J are TRBV5-8 and TRBJ1-2; perhaps TRBD1 as D (5 bases). Germline values: CDR1 SGHTS, CDR2 YDEGEE. The CDR3 runs 14 residues. Trimming removed 0 bases from V and 8 bases from J, with 14 bases in between.

The chain has TRBV4-1 and TRBJ2-2; 7 positions match TRBD1. The CDR3 runs to 16 residues. Germline V gives CDR1 MGHRA, CDR2 YSYEKL. Unmatched junction bases numbered 7, after V lost 4 bases and J lost 2 bases. CDR3 sequence: CASSPHRQGNTGELFF. The CDR3 region has the DNA TGCGCCAGCAGCCCGCACCGACAGGGAAACACCGGGGAGCTGTTTTTT.

The chain employs TRBV28 and TRBJ1-2; 9 bases line up with TRBD1. The CDR3 is 15 amino acids. With 3 bases clipped from V and 5 bases from J, the junction kept 7 bases outside the gene matches. CDR1 is MDHEN, CDR2 SYDVKM, per germline. The CDR3 bases are TGTGCCAGCAGTTTCAGGGGACAGGGAAAATATGGCTACACCTTC. Protein sequence: CASSFRGQGKYGYTF.

The gene calls are TRBV9 and TRBJ1-1, with 9 bases lining up with TRBD1. The trim removed 0 bases at V and 9 bases at J, leaving 6 bases unmatched. CDR3 size: 14 residues. The germline V gene has CDR1 SGDLS and CDR2 YYNGEE. As DNA, the CDR3 is TGTGCCAGCAGCGTAGGAACAGGGGGCGAGCAAGCTTTCTTT. Translation: CASSVGTGGEQAFF. The entire variable domain, with the rest obtained from reference TRBV9 and TRBJ1-1, is as follows: DSGVTQTPKHLITATGQRVTLRCSPRSGDLSVYWYQQSLDQGLQFLIQYYNGEERAKGNILERFSAQQFPDLHSELNLSSLELGDSALYFCASSVGTGGEQAFFGQGTRLTVV.